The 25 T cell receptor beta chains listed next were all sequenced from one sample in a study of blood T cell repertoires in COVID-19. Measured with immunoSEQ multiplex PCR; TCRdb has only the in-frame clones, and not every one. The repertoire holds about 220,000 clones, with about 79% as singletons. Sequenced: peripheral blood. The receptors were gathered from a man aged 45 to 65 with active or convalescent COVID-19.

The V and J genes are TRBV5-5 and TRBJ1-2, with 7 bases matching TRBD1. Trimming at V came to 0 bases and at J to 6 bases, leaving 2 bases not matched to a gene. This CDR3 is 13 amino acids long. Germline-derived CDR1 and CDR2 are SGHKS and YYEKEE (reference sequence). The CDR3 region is CASSLEGADGYTF. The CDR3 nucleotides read TGTGCCAGCAGCTTGGAGGGGGCGGATGGCTACACCTTC.

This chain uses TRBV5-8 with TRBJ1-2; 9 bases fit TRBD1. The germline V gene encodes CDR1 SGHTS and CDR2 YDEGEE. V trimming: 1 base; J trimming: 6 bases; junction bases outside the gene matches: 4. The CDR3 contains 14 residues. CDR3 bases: TGTGCCAGCAGCTTGAGGGACAGGGCCCATGGCTACACCTTC. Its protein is CASSLRDRAHGYTF.

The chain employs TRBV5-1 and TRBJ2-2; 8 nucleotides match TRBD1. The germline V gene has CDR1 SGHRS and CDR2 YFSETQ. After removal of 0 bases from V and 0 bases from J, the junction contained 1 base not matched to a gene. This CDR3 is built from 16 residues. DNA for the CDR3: TGCGCCAGCAGCTTGGTACAGGGGGCGAACACCGGGGAGCTGTTTTTT. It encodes CASSLVQGANTGELFF.

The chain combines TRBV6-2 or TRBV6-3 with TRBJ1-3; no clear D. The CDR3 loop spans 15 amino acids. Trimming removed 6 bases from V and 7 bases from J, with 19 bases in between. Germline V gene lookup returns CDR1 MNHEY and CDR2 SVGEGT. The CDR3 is CASSQPGPWRNTIYF. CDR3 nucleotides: TGTGCCAGCAGCCAACCCGGGCCGTGGAGGAACACCATATATTTT.

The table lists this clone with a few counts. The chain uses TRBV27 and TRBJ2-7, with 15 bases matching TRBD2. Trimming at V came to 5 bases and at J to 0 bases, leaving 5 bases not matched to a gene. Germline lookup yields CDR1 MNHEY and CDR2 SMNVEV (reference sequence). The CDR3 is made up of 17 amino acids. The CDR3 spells CASSTGTSGRYSYEQYF. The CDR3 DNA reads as TGTGCCAGCAGTACTGGGACTAGCGGGAGGTACTCCTACGAGCAGTACTTC.

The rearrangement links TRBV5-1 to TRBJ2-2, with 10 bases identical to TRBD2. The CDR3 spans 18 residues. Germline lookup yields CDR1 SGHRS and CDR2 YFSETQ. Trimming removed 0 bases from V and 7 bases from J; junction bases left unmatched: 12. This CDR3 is CASSLAASGSREVGELFF. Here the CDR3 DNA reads TGCGCCAGCAGCTTGGCCGCTAGCGGGAGCCGTGAGGTCGGGGAGCTGTTTTTT.

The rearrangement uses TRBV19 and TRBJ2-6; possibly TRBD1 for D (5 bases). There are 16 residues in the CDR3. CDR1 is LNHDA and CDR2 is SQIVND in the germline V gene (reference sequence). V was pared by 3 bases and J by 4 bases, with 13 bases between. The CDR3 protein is CASSIGAGLGANVLTF. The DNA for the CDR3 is TGTGCCAGTAGTATTGGGGCAGGGCTGGGGGCCAACGTCCTGACTTTC.

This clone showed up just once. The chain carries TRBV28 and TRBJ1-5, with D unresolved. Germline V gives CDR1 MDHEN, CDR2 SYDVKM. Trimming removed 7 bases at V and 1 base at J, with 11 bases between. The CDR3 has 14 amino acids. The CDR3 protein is CASNIQPSNQPQHF. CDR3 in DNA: TGTGCCAGCAATATACAACCGAGCAATCAGCCCCAGCATTTT.

As DNA, the CDR3 is TGTGCCAGCAGCTACGGACAGGGGGTGGTCAGTTCACCCCTCCACTTT. It is translated as CASSYGQGVVSSPLHF. The chain is built from TRBV5-7 and TRBJ1-6; 10 bases are a match to TRBD1. Being an ORF, TRBV5-7 has a function that is uncertain. CDR3 length: 16 amino acids. V gave up 3 bases and J gave up 9 bases; unmatched junction bases: 9.

Here the CDR3 reads CASSRTRENSNQPQHF. CDR3 in DNA: TGTGCCAGTAGTAGGACCAGGGAAAATAGCAATCAGCCCCAGCATTTT. The rearrangement links TRBV19 to TRBJ1-5; D possibly corresponds to TRBD1 (5 bases). The CDR3 sequence is 16 residues long. Germline CDR1 reads LNHDA; CDR2 reads SQIVND (reference sequence). Trimming cost V 4 bases and J 0 bases, with 13 bases left between them.

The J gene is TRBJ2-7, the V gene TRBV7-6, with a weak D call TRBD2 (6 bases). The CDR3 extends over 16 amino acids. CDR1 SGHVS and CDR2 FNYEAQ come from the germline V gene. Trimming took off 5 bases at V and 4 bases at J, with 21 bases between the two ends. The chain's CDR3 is CASSLPMGGGTYEQYV. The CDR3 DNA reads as TGTGCCAGCAGCCTTCCTATGGGGGGTGGGACTTACGAGCAGTACGTC.

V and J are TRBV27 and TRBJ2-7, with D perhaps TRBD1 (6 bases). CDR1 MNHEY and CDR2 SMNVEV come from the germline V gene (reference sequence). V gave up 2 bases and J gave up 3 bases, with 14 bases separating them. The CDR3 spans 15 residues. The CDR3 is CASSLKGHTYYEQYF. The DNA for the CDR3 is TGTGCCAGCAGTTTAAAGGGACACACATACTACGAGCAGTACTTC.

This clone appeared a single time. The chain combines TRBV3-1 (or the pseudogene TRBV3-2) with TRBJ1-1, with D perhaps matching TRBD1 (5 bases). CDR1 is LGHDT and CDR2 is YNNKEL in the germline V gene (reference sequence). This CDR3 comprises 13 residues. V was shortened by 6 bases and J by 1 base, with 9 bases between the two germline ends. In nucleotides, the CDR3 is TGTGCCAGCAGAAGGGGTGGGAACACTGAAGCTTTCTTT. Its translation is CASRRGGNTEAFF.

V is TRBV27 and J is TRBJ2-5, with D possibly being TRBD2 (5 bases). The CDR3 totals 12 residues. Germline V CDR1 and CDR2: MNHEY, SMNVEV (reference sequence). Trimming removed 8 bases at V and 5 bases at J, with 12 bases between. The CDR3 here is CASRRGMETQYF. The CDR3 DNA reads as TGTGCCAGCCGCCGAGGGATGGAGACCCAGTACTTC.

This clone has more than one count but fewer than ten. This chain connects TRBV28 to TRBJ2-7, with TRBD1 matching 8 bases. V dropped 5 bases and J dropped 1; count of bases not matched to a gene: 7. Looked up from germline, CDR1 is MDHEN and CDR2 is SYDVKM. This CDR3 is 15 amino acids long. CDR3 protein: CASSRDRGTSYEQYF. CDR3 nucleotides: TGTGCCAGCAGTCGTGACAGGGGAACATCCTACGAGCAGTACTTC.

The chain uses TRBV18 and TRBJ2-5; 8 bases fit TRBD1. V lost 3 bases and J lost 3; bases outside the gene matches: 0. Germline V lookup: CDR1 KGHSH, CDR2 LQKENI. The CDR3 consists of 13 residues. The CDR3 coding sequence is TGTGCCAGCTCACCGGACAGGGAAGAGACCCAGTACTTC. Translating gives CASSPDREETQYF. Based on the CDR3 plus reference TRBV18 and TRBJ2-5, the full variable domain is NAGVMQNPRHLVRRRGQEARLRCSPMKGHSHVYWYRQLPEEGLKFMVYLQKENIIDESGMPKERFSAEFPKEGPSILRIQQVVRGDSAAYFCASSPDREETQYFGPGTRLLVL.

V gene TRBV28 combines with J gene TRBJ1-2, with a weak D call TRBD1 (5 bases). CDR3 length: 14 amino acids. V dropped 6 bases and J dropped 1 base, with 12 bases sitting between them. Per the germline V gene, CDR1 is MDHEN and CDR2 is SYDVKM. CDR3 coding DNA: TGTGCCAGCAGCCTTCCCGGGGGTAACTATGGCTACACCTTC. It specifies CASSLPGGNYGYTF.

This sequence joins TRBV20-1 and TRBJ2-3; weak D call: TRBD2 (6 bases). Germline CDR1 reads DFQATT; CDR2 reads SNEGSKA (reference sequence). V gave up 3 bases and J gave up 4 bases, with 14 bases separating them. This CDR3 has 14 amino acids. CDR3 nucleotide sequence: TGCAGTGCTAGTTGGTCCCCGGGGGCAGATACGCAGTATTTT. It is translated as CSASWSPGADTQYF.

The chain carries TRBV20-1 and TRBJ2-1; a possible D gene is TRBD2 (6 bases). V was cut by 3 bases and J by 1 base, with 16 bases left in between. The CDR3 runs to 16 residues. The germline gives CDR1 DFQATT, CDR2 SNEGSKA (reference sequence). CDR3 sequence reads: CSASKGAGRSYNEQFF. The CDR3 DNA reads TGCAGTGCTAGTAAAGGCGCGGGAAGGTCCTACAATGAGCAGTTCTTC.

The CDR3 protein is CASSSTLNTEAFF. As DNA, the CDR3 is TGTGCCAGCAGTTCGACACTGAACACTGAAGCTTTCTTT. V usage is TRBV2 and J usage is TRBJ1-1; no clear D. The length of the CDR3 is 13 residues. Germline V gene lookup returns CDR1 SNHLY and CDR2 FYNNEI. The V and J ends lost 5 bases and 0 bases respectively, with 7 bases between them.

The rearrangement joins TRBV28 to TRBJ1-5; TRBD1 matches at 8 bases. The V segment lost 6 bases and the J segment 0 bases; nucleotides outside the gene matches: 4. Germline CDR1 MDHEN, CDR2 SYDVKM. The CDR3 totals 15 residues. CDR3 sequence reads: CASRSQGVSNQPQHF. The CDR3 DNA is TGTGCCAGCAGATCACAGGGGGTTAGCAATCAGCCCCAGCATTTT.

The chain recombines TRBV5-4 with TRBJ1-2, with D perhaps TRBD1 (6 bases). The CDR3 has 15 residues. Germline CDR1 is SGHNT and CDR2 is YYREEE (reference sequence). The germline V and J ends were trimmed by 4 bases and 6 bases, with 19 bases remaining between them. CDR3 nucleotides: TGTGCCAGCAGCGAAGGAGCGCACAAGGGGGATGGCTACACCTTC. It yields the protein CASSEGAHKGDGYTF.

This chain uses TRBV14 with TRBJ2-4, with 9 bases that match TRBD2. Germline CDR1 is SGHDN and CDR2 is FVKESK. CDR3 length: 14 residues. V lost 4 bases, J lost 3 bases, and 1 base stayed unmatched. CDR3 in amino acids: CASSLAGVKNIQYF. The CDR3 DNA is TGTGCCAGCAGCCTAGCGGGGGTCAAAAACATTCAGTACTTC.

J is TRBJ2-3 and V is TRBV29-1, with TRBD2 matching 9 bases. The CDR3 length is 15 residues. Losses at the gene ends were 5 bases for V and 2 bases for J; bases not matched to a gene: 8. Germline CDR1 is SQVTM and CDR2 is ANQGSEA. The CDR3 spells CSVNLAGSNTDTQYF. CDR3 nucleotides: TGCAGCGTTAACCTAGCGGGGAGCAACACAGATACGCAGTATTTT.

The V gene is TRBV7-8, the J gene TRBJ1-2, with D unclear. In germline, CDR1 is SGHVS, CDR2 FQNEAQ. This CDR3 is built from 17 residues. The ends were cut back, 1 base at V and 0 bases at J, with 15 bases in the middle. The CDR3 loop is CASSLEGRNSPNYGYTF. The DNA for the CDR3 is TGTGCCAGCAGCTTAGAAGGCCGTAACAGCCCTAACTATGGCTACACCTTC.